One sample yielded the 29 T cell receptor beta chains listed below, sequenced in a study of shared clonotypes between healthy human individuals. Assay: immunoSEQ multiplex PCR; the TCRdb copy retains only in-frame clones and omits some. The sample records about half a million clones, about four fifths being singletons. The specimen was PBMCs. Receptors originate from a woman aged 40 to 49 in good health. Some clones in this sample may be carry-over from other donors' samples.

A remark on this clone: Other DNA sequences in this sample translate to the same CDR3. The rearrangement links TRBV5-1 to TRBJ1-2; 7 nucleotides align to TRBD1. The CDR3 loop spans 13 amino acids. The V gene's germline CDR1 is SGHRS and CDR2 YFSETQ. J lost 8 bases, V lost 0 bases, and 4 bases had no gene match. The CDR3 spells CASSLAGTAGYTF. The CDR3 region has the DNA TGCGCCAGCAGCTTGGCCGGGACAGCGGGCTACACCTTC. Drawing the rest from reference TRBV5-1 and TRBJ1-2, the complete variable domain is KAGVTQTPRYLIKTRGQQVTLSCSPISGHRSVSWYQQTPGQGLQFLFEYFSETQRNKGNFPGRFSGRQFSNSRSEMNVSTLELGDSALYLCASSLAGTAGYTFGSGTRLTVV.

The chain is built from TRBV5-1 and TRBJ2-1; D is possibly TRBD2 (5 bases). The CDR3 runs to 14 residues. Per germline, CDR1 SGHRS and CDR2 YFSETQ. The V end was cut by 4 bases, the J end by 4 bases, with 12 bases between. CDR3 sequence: CASSAGQLYNEQFF. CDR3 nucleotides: TGCGCCAGCAGCGCGGGTCAACTTTACAATGAGCAGTTCTTC.

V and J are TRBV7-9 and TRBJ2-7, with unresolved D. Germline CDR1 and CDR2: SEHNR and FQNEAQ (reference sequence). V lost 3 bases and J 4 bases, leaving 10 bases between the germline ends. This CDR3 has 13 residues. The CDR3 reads CASSFGLSYEQYF. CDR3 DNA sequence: TGTGCCAGCAGCTTTGGTCTCAGTTACGAGCAGTACTTC.

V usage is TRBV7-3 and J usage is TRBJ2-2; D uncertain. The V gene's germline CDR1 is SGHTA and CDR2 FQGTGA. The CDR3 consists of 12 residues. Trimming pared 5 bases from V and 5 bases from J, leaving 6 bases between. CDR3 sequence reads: CASSPFTGELFF. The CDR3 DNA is TGTGCCAGCAGCCCCTTTACCGGGGAGCTGTTTTTT.

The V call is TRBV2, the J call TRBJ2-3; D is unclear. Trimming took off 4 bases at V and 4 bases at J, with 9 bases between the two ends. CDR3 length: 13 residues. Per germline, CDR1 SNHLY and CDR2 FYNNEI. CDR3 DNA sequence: TGTGCCAGCAGTGCGGGTGCACCAGATACGCAGTATTTT. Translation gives CASSAGAPDTQYF.

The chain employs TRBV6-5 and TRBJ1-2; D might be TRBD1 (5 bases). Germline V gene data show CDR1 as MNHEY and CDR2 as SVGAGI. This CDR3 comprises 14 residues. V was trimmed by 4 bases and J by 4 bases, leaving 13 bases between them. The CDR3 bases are TGTGCCAGCAGTTCCCGGGACGGCGTCTATGGCTACACCTTC. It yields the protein CASSSRDGVYGYTF.

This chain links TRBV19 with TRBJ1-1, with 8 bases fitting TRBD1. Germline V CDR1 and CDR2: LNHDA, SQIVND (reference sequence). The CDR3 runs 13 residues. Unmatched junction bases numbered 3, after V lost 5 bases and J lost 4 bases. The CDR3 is CASSATGGTEAFF. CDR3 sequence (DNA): TGTGCCAGTAGTGCCACAGGGGGCACTGAAGCTTTCTTT. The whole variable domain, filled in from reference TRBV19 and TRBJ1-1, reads DGGITQSPKYLFRKEGQNVTLSCEQNLNHDAMYWYRQDPGQGLRLIYYSQIVNDFQKGDIAEGYSVSREKKESFPLTVTSAQKNPTAFYLCASSATGGTEAFFGQGTRLTVV.

The CDR3 region is CASSFRGNTEAFF. The DNA for the CDR3 is TGTGCCAGCAGCTTCAGGGGTAACACTGAAGCTTTCTTT. V is TRBV7-2 and J is TRBJ1-1, with TRBD1 as a possible D gene (6 bases). Trimming left V 3 bases short and J 2 bases short, with 7 bases between. From germline, CDR1 is SGHTA and CDR2 FQGNSA. This CDR3 contains 13 residues.

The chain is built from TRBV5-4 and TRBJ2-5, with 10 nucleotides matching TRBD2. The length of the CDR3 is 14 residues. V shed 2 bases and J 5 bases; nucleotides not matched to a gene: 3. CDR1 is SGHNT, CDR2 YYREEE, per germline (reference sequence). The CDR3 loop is CASSLAGGPETQYF. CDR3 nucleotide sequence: TGTGCCAGCAGCTTAGCGGGAGGGCCGGAGACCCAGTACTTC. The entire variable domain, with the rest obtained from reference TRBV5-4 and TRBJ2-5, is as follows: ETGVTQSPTHLIKTRGQQVTLRCSSQSGHNTVSWYQQALGQGPQFIFQYYREEENGRGNFPPRFSGLQFPNYSSELNVNALELDDSALYLCASSLAGGPETQYFGPGTRLLVL.

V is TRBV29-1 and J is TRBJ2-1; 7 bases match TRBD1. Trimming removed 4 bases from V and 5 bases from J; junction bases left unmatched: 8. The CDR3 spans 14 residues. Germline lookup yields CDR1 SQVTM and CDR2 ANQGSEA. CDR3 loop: CSVGGRGTDNEQFF. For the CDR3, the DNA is TGCAGCGTTGGCGGCAGGGGGACCGACAATGAGCAGTTCTTC.

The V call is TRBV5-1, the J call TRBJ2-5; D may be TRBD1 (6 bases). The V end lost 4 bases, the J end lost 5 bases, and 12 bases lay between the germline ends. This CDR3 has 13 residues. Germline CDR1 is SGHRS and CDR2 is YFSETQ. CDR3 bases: TGCGCCAGCAGCAAGGAGAGGGGGGAGACCCAGTACTTC. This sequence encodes CASSKERGETQYF.

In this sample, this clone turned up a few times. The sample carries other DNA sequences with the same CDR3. In DNA form, the CDR3 reads TGCAGCGCCGGACAGGGGGCAAATCAGCCCCAGCATTTT. It codes for CSAGQGANQPQHF. The rearrangement links TRBV29-1 to TRBJ1-5; the match to TRBD1 covers 11 bases. Germline trimming cut 7 bases from V and 4 bases from J; bases unmatched to any gene: 3. The CDR3 is 13 amino acids. Germline CDR1 SQVTM, CDR2 ANQGSEA.

CDR3 sequence (DNA): TGTGCCAGCAGCTTGGTAGGGACGCAACAAGAGACCCAGTACTTC. As protein: CASSLVGTQQETQYF. The rearrangement links TRBV5-5 to TRBJ2-5; either TRBD1 or TRBD2 may fit D (5 bases each). Germline values: CDR1 SGHKS, CDR2 YYEKEE (reference sequence). The CDR3 runs 15 residues. V shed 0 bases and J shed 2 bases, with 11 bases lying between them.

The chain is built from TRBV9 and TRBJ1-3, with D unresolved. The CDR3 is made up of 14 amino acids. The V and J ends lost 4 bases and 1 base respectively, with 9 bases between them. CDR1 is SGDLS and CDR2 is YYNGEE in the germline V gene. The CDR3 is CASSPIGSGNTIYF. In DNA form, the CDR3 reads TGTGCCAGCAGCCCCATAGGGTCTGGAAACACCATATATTTT.

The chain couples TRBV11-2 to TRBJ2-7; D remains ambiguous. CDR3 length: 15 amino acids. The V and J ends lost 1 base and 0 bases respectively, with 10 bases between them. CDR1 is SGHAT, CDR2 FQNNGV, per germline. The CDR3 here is CASSLAAASSYEQYF. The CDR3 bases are TGTGCCAGCAGCTTAGCAGCAGCGAGCTCCTACGAGCAGTACTTC.

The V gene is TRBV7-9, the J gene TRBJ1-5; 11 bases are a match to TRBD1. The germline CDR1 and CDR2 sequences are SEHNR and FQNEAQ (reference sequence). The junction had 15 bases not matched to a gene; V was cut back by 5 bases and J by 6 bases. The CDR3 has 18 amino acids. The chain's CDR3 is CASSASLDRGRGGQPQHF. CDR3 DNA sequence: TGTGCCAGCAGCGCTAGCCTGGACAGGGGGCGCGGGGGTCAGCCCCAGCATTTT.

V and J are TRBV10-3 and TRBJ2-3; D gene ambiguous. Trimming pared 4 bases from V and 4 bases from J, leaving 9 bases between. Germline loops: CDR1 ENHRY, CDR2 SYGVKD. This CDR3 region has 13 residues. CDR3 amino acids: CAISAEAPDTQYF. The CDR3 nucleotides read TGTGCCATCAGTGCAGAGGCACCAGATACGCAGTATTTT.

The CDR3 DNA sequence: TGCGCCAGCAGCTTGGCGGGCGGGACAGGGGAGACCCAGTACTTC. This translates into CASSLAGGTGETQYF. V gene TRBV5-1 combines with J gene TRBJ2-5, with 9 bases that match TRBD1. CDR3 size: 15 residues. Germline CDR1 reads SGHRS; CDR2 reads YFSETQ. V lost 0 bases, J lost 5 bases, and 5 bases stayed unmatched.

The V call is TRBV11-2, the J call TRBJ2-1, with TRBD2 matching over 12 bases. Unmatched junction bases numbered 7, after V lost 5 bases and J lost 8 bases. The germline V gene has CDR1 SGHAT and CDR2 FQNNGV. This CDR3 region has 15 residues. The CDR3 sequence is CASSLRTSGKDEQFF. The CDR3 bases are TGTGCCAGCAGCCTCCGGACTAGCGGGAAGGATGAGCAGTTCTTC.

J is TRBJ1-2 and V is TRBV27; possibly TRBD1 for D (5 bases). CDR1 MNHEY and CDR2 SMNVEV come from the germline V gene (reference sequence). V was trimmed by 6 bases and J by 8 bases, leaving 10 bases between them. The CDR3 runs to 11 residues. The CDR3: CASRKGHGYTF. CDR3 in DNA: TGTGCCAGCAGAAAGGGGCACGGCTACACCTTC.

CDR3 sequence: CASTGGFEQYF. The CDR3 nucleotides are TGTGCCAGCACGGGGGGGTTCGAGCAGTACTTC. The J gene is TRBJ2-7, the V gene TRBV28; 8 bases line up with TRBD2. The V gene end was trimmed by 7 bases and the J gene end by 6 bases; junction bases not matched to a gene: 2. This CDR3 has 11 residues. From germline, CDR1 is MDHEN and CDR2 SYDVKM. Filled out from reference TRBV28 and TRBJ2-7, the complete variable domain reads DVKVTQSSRYLVKRTGEKVFLECVQDMDHENMFWYRQDPGLGLRLIYFSYDVKMKEKGDIPEGYSVSREKKERFSLILESASTNQTSMYLCASTGGFEQYFGPGTRLTVT.

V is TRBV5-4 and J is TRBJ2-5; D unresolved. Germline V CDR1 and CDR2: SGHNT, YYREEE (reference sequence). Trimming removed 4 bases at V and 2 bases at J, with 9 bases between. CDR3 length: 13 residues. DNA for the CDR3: TGTGCCAGCAGCGCCCCCGGGCAAGAGACCCAGTACTTC. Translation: CASSAPGQETQYF.

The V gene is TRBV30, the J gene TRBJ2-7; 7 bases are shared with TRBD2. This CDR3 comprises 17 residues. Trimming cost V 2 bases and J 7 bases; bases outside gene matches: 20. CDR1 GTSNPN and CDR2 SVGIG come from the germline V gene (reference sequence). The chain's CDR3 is CAWSPAGGGGGLEEQYF. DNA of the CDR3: TGTGCCTGGAGTCCCGCCGGCGGAGGCGGGGGACTTGAGGAGCAGTACTTC.

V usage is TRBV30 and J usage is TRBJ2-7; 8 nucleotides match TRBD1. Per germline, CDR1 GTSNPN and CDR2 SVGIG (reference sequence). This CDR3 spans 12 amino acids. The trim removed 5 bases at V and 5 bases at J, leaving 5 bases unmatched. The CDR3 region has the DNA TGTGCCTGGGGCCCAGGGGGCGACGAGCAGTACTTC. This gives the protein CAWGPGGDEQYF.

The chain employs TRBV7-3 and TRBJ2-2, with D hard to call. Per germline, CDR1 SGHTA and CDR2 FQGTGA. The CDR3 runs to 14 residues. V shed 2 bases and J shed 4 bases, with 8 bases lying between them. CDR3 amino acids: CASSLWGFTGELFF. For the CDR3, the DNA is TGTGCCAGCAGCTTATGGGGTTTCACCGGGGAGCTGTTTTTT.

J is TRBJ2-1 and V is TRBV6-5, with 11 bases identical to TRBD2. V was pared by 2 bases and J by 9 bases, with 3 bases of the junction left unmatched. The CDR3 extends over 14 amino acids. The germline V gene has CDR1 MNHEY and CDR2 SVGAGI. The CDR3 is CASSYILAGGEQFF. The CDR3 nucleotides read TGTGCCAGCAGTTACATCCTAGCGGGGGGTGAGCAGTTCTTC.

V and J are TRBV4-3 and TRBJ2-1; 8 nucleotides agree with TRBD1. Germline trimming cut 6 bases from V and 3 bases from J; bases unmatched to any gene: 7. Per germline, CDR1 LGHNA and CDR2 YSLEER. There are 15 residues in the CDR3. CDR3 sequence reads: CASRKTGANYNEQFF. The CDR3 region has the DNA TGCGCCAGCAGGAAGACAGGGGCAAACTACAATGAGCAGTTCTTC.

The CDR3 loop reads CASSLSGGWDTQYF. CDR3 sequence (DNA): TGTGCCAGCAGCTTGTCAGGGGGCTGGGATACGCAGTATTTT. The genes are TRBV7-3 and TRBJ2-3; 8 positions match TRBD1. This CDR3 has 14 residues. Unmatched junction bases numbered 5, after V lost 3 bases and J lost 6 bases. The germline CDR1 and CDR2 sequences are SGHTA and FQGTGA.

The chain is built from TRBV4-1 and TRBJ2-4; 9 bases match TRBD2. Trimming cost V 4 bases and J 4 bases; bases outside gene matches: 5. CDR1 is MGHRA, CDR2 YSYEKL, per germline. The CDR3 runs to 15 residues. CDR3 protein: CASSPGLARKNIQYF. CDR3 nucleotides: TGCGCCAGCAGCCCCGGACTAGCGCGTAAAAACATTCAGTACTTC.